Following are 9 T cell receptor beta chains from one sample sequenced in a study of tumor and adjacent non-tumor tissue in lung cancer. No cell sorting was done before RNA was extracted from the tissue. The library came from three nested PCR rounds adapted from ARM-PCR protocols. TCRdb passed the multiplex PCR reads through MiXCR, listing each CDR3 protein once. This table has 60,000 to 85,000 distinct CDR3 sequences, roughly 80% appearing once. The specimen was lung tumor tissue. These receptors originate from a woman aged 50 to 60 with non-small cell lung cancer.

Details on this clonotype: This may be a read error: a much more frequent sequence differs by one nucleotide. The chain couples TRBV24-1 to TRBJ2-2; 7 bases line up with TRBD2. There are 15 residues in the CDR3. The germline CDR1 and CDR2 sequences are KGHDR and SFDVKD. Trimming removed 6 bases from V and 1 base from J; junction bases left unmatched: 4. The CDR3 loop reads CATSPAGLNTGELFF. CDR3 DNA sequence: TGTGCCACCAGTCCAGCGGGATTGAACACCGGGGAGCTGTTTTTT.

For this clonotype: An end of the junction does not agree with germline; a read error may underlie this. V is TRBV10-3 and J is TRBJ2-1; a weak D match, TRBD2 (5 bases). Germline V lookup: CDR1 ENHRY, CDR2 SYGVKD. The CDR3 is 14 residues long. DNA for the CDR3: TGTGTCATCAGTGAGGGCCTATATTACAAGGAGCAGTTCTTC. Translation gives CVISEGLYYKEQFF.

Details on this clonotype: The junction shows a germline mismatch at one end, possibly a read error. DNA of the CDR3: TGCGCCAGCACCCAAGGTCAGATTAGCTTCAATGAGCAGTCCTTC. Protein: CASTQGQISFNEQSF. This chain connects TRBV4-1 to TRBJ2-1, with unresolved D. Germline-derived CDR1 and CDR2 are MGHRA and YSYEKL. There are 15 residues in the CDR3.

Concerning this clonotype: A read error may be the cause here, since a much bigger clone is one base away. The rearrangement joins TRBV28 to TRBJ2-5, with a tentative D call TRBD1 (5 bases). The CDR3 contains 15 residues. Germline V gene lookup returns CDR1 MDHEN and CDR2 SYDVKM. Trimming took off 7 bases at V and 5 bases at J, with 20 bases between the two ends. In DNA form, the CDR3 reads TGTGCCAGCATTAGACAGTGTGGGCCGTTGGAGACCCAGTACTTC. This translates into CASIRQCGPLETQYF. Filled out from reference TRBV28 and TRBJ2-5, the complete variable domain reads DVKVTQSSRYLVKRTGEKVFLECVQDMDHENMFWYRQDPGLGLRLIYFSYDVKMKEKGDIPEGYSVSREKKERFSLILESASTNQTSMYLCASIRQCGPLETQYFGPGTRLLVL.

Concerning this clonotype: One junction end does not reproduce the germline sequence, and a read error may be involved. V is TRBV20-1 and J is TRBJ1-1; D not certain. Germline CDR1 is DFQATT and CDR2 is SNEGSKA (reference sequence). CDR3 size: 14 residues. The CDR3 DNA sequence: TGCTGTGCTAGAAGGTTGGGAGTTAACACTGAAGCTTTCTTT. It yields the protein CCARRLGVNTEAFF.

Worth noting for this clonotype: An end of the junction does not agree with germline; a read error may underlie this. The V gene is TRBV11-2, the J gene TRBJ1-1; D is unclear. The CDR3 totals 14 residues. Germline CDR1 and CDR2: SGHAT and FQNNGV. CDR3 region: CASNLLMLGAETFF. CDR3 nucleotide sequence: TGTGCCAGCAACTTGCTAATGCTGGGAGCTGAAACTTTCTTT. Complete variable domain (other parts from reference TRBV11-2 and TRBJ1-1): EAGVAQSPRYKIIEKRQSVAFWCNPISGHATLYWYQQILGQGPKLLIQFQNNGVVDDSQLPKDRFSAERLKGVDSTLKIQPAKLEDSAVYLCASNLLMLGAETFFGQGTRLTVV.

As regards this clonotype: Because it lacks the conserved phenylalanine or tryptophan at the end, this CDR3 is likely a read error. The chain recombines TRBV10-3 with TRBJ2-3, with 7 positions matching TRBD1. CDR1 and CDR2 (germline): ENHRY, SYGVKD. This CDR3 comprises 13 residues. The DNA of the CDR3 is TGTGCCATCACTACAGGGGAGACAGATACCCAGTATCTT. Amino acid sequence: CAITTGETDTQYL.

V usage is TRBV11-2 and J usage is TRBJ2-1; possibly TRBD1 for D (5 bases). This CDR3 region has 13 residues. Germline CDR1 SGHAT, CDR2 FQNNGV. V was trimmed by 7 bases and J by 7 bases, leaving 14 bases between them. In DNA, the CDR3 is TGTGCCAGCACTATGGGGCAGTGGAATGAGCAGTTCTTC. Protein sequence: CASTMGQWNEQFF.

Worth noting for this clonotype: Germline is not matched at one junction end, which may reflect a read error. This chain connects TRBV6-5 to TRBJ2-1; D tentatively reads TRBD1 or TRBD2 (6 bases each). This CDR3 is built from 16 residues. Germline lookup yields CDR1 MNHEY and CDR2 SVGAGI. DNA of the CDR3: TGTGTCAGCAGTTACTCCACTAGGGGGGCTTACAATGAGCAGTTCTTC. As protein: CVSSYSTRGAYNEQFF.